Listed below are T cell receptor beta chains from one sample, sequenced in a study of CD8+ T cells in alopecia areata. Some clones are missing from TCRdb's copy, which holds only in-frame ones; the method was immunoSEQ multiplex PCR. Among some 110,000 clones, 30% to 40% were seen once, and the ten largest hold approximately 2.8%. The sample was CD4+ T cells sorted from blood. The receptor source for this set is a human donor with alopecia areata. Both conserved end residues are part of each CDR3. A D gene is named only where the DNA matches it firmly. A row's size may be missing; if present it is once, few, many or a size class.

abundance	v_gene	d_gene	j_gene	CDR3aa	CDR3nt
few	TRBV30	NA	TRBJ2-1	CAWSLTRLNSYNEQFF	TGTGCCTGGAGTCTTACACGGTTAAACTCCTACAATGAGCAGTTCTTC
NA	TRBV18	NA	TRBJ1-1	CASSPPGNTEAFF	TGTGCCAGCTCACCACCCGGGAACACTGAAGCTTTCTTT
few	TRBV5-1	TRBD1	TRBJ2-7	CASSLGQGDSYEQYF	TGCGCCAGCAGCTTAGGACAGGGGGACTCCTACGAGCAGTACTTC
NA	TRBV28	NA	TRBJ2-5	CASTESRAQETQYF	TGTGCCAGCACGGAGAGCAGAGCCCAAGAGACCCAGTACTTC
few	TRBV7-2	TRBD2	TRBJ2-3	CASSLRDGGRARDTQYF	TGTGCCAGCAGCTTAAGGGACGGCGGGAGGGCCAGAGATACGCAGTATTTT
once	TRBV5-1	NA	TRBJ2-3	CASSLGLLSTDTQYF	TGCGCCAGCAGCTTGGGCCTCCTAAGCACAGATACGCAGTATTTT
NA	TRBV7-8	TRBD1	TRBJ2-7	CASSLQGASYEQYF	TGTGCCAGCAGCTTACAGGGGGCTTCCTACGAGCAGTACTTC
NA	TRBV29-1	NA	TRBJ1-1	CSVVVQGPPFEAFF	TGCAGCGTTGTGGTGCAGGGGCCTCCTTTCGAAGCTTTCTTT
once	TRBV20-1	NA	TRBJ2-7	CSAGVAYEQYF	TGCAGTGCCGGGGTTGCCTACGAGCAGTACTTC
NA	TRBV30	TRBD1	TRBJ2-7	CAWSVLAGGYEQYF	TGTGCCTGGAGTGTACTGGCAGGGGGCTACGAGCAGTACTTC
few	TRBV7-2	TRBD1	TRBJ2-2	CASSLTGVGTGELFF	TGTGCCAGCAGCCTTACAGGGGTTGGGACCGGGGAGCTGTTTTTT
few	TRBV11-1	NA	TRBJ2-6	CASSLTRANVLTF	TGTGCCAGCAGCTTAACCAGGGCCAACGTCCTGACTTTC
few	TRBV29-1	NA	TRBJ2-1	CSVGEELGADEQFF	TGCAGCGTTGGGGAGGAGCTGGGTGCCGATGAGCAGTTCTTC
few	TRBV5-1	NA	TRBJ2-7	CASSLGAQENEQYF	TGCGCCAGCAGCTTGGGGGCCCAGGAGAACGAGCAGTACTTC
NA	TRBV6-5	NA	TRBJ2-5	CASSYGTSRAETQYF	TGTGCCAGCAGTTACGGGACGTCCAGGGCTGAGACCCAGTACTTC
NA	TRBV2	TRBD2	TRBJ2-7	CASRDGGLADYEQYF	TGTGCCAGCCGCGACGGGGGACTAGCGGACTACGAGCAGTACTTC
few	TRBV4-1	NA	TRBJ2-5	CASSQDGAGLETQYF	TGCGCCAGCAGCCAAGACGGGGCAGGGTTGGAGACCCAGTACTTC
NA	TRBV18	NA	TRBJ1-2	CASSPEMDIRYGYTF	TGTGCCAGCTCACCAGAAATGGACATCCGCTATGGCTACACCTTC
NA	TRBV6-5	NA	TRBJ2-5	CASTSEGHHQETQYF	TGTGCCAGCACCTCGGAGGGACACCACCAAGAGACCCAGTACTTC
NA	TRBV29-1	NA	TRBJ2-5	CSTGLKETQYF	TGCAGCACAGGACTCAAAGAGACCCAGTACTTC
many	TRBV7-9	NA	TRBJ1-5	CASSFLDANQPQHF	TGTGCCAGCAGCTTCCTAGACGCGAATCAGCCCCAGCATTTT
NA	TRBV30	NA	TRBJ2-7	CAWSKEGSYEQYF	TGTGCCTGGAGTAAGGAAGGGAGCTACGAGCAGTACTTC
NA	TRBV29-1	NA	TRBJ2-1	CSVGDLAASSYNEQFF	TGCAGCGTGGGGGATCTAGCTGCCAGCTCCTACAATGAGCAGTTCTTC
few	TRBV7-4	NA	TRBJ2-1	CASSLGTLYYNEQFF	TGCGCCAGCAGCTTAGGGACTCTTTATTACAATGAGCAGTTCTTC